This T cell receptor (beta chain) derives from a study of blood T cell repertoires in COVID-19. Whole-study context: Spain, Italy and the United States supplied samples that represented acute and convalescent COVID-19. From T cells, B-cell-depleted T cells, or PBMCs came the material, which was cDNA or gDNA.

Germline V gene sequence: CDR1 LNHNV, CDR2 YYDKDF (reference sequence). This CDR3 is 16 amino acids long. Trimming at V came to 5 bases and at J to 0 bases, leaving 7 bases not matched to a gene. Under the authors' procedure: Cell counts per sample came from amplifying reference gene primers. Using immunoSEQ multiplex PCR, the repertoire was profiled, and TCRdb retains in-frame clones only, with some absent. V and J calls and clone size are given by that table; D and trimming were obtained from the DNA. The repertoire holds 180,000 or so clones, with more than 70% as singletons. The sequence was collected from a middle-aged man with active or convalescent COVID-19. This chain joins TRBV15 and TRBJ1-3, with 7 nucleotides matching TRBD1. Sequencing input: peripheral blood. The CDR3 DNA reads TGTGCCACCAGCCTATACAGGGGCCCCTCTGGAAACACCATATATTTT. Protein sequence: CATSLYRGPSGNTIYF.